This TCR beta chain was recovered during a study of shared clonotypes between healthy human individuals. Study overall: Donors, aged 18 to 49, were a couple of women and three men. Notes on the study in general: Relative to their counterparts shared across all four donors, non-shared clonotypes exhibited diminished generation probabilities. A few donors held about 5% of naive CD4 clonotypes in common.

As regards this clone: Its antigen is undetermined.

Into CD45RA+ naive and CD45RA-negative memory subsets, the CD4+ cells were split. Sequencing was performed with immunoSEQ multiplex PCR; in TCRdb, only in-frame clones are kept and a portion is missing. The table has around 700,000 clones, roughly 70% seen once. The germline V and J ends were trimmed by 5 bases and 1 base, with 16 bases remaining between them. This CDR3 contains 16 residues. Germline loops: CDR1 SEHNR, CDR2 FQNEAQ (reference sequence). The rearrangement uses TRBV7-9 and TRBJ2-3, with unresolved D. The TCR was taken from a woman under 40 in good health. Sequencing was done on a sample of memory CD4+ T cells sorted from blood. Subset in this sample: CD45RA-negative fraction. DNA of the CDR3: TGTGCCAGCAGCCCCGGTAACCGGTTGGGCACAGATACGCAGTATTTT. Amino acid sequence: CASSPGNRLGTDTQYF.